The 20 T cell receptor beta chains presented below share a single source sample, sequenced in a study of Ad26.COV2.S vaccination and SARS-CoV-2 variants. The repertoire was sequenced with immunoSEQ multiplex PCR; TCRdb's copy has only in-frame clones and lacks some. The sample contains about 280,000 clones, 70% to 90% of which appear only once. Described treatment: roughly 18 received Ad26.COV2.S at low or high dose, single or two shots; about 5 received placebo; per-sample allocation not given. Repertoires come from day 63 after the first vaccine or placebo injection. The specimen comprised peripheral blood, sampled in a trial of Ad26.COV2.S vaccine versus placebo. These TCRs come from a person between 18 and 59 years old who received the Ad26.COV2.S COVID-19 vaccine or a placebo.

The gene calls are TRBV5-5 and TRBJ2-5, with TRBD2 identical over 7 bases. The junction had 2 bases not matched to a gene; V was cut back by 5 bases and J by 1 base. This CDR3 is built from 13 residues. Germline V gene data show CDR1 as SGHKS and CDR2 as YYEKEE (reference sequence). For the CDR3, the DNA is TGTGCCAGCAGACGGACTAGCCAAGAGACCCAGTACTTC. This gives the protein CASRRTSQETQYF.

V and J are TRBV9 and TRBJ2-1; 9 bases map to TRBD2. Trimming took 2 bases from V and 0 from J; bases not matched to a gene: 6. The CDR3 loop spans 17 amino acids. Germline V lookup: CDR1 SGDLS, CDR2 YYNGEE. The CDR3 nucleotides are TGTGCCAGCAGCGTTGGGACTAGCACTGCCTCCTACAATGAGCAGTTCTTC. This gives the protein CASSVGTSTASYNEQFF.

This clone was observed a single time. The chain carries TRBV6-6 and TRBJ2-7; D might be TRBD1 or TRBD2, each matching 5 bases. Per the germline V gene, CDR1 is MNHNY and CDR2 is SVGAGI (reference sequence). The CDR3 contains 15 residues. V was trimmed by 0 bases and J by 4 bases, leaving 13 bases between them. The CDR3 DNA sequence: TGTGCCAGCAGTTACTCTGGGACCGCCCCTTACGAGCAGTACTTC. It is translated as CASSYSGTAPYEQYF.

V is TRBV30 and J is TRBJ1-2; 9 nucleotides align to TRBD1. In germline, CDR1 is GTSNPN, CDR2 SVGIG (reference sequence). Unmatched junction bases numbered 15, after V lost 4 bases and J lost 6 bases. The length of the CDR3 is 16 residues. Here the CDR3 reads CAWNPGQGLSKDGYTF. For the CDR3, the DNA is TGTGCCTGGAACCCGGGACAGGGACTGAGTAAGGATGGCTACACCTTC.

The table lists this clone with a few counts. V usage is TRBV7-9 and J usage is TRBJ1-2, with 7 bases aligning to TRBD1. CDR1 and CDR2 from the germline V gene are SEHNR and FQNEAQ (reference sequence). V shed 5 bases and J 4 bases; nucleotides not matched to a gene: 4. CDR3 length: 13 amino acids. CDR3 sequence reads: CASSLRGSYGYTF. The CDR3 DNA reads TGTGCCAGCAGCCTCAGGGGGTCCTATGGCTACACCTTC.

V usage is TRBV19 and J usage is TRBJ1-5, with unresolved D. The V gene lost 9 bases and the J gene lost 0 bases, with 6 bases spanning the gap. This CDR3 contains 12 residues. Germline values: CDR1 LNHDA, CDR2 SQIVND (reference sequence). The CDR3, as DNA: TGTGCCAGCAGTTATAGCAATCAGCCCCAGCATTTT. It yields the protein CASSYSNQPQHF. The full variable domain, rest sourced from reference TRBV19 and TRBJ1-5, is DGGITQSPKYLFRKEGQNVTLSCEQNLNHDAMYWYRQDPGQGLRLIYYSQIVNDFQKGDIAEGYSVSREKKESFPLTVTSAQKNPTAFYLCASSYSNQPQHFGDGTRLSIL.

V usage is TRBV5-1 and J usage is TRBJ2-7, with 7 bases lining up with TRBD2. V was clipped by 6 bases and J by 7 bases; unmatched bases: 10. Germline assignment: CDR1 SGHRS and CDR2 YFSETQ. The CDR3 consists of 13 residues. The DNA of the CDR3 is TGCGCCAGCACCCTGGGAGACGGGGGGGAGCAGTACTTC. This gives the protein CASTLGDGGEQYF.

The rearrangement uses TRBV19 and TRBJ1-1; D gene unclear. V lost 0 bases, J lost 0 bases, and 14 bases lay in between. CDR1 is LNHDA, CDR2 SQIVND, per germline (reference sequence). The CDR3 is 17 amino acids. The CDR3 DNA follows: TGTGCCAGTAGTATAGAGTTAAAGGGAACCATGAACACTGAAGCTTTCTTT. As protein: CASSIELKGTMNTEAFF.

The DNA for the CDR3 is TGTGCCAGCAGCTTGTGGGACCGGAGGAGCTATGGCTACACCTTC. It encodes CASSLWDRRSYGYTF. This chain connects TRBV5-6 to TRBJ1-2, with D possibly being TRBD1 (5 bases). Trimming pared 1 base from V and 4 bases from J, leaving 14 bases between. CDR1 and CDR2 from the germline V gene are SGHDT and YYEEEE. CDR3 length: 15 amino acids. Drawing the rest from reference TRBV5-6 and TRBJ1-2, the complete variable domain is DAGVTQSPTHLIKTRGQQVTLRCSPKSGHDTVSWYQQALGQGPQFIFQYYEEEERQRGNFPDRFSGHQFPNYSSELNVNALLLGDSALYLCASSLWDRRSYGYTFGSGTRLTVV.

V and J are TRBV5-5 and TRBJ1-1; D unresolved. The CDR3 covers 14 residues. V gave up 0 bases and J gave up 1 base, with 7 bases separating them. CDR1 and CDR2 (germline): SGHKS, YYEKEE (reference sequence). This CDR3 reads CASSLGPKNTEAFF. CDR3 DNA: TGTGCCAGCAGCTTGGGACCGAAGAACACTGAAGCTTTCTTT.

This chain uses TRBV6-2 or TRBV6-3 with TRBJ1-2; D is uncertain. The CDR3 totals 10 residues. Per germline, CDR1 MNHEY and CDR2 SVGEGT. Trimming removed 6 bases at V and 10 bases at J, with 9 bases between. The CDR3: CASSRTPYTF. The CDR3 DNA reads TGTGCCAGCAGCCGGACTCCCTACACCTTC.

This chain connects TRBV5-1 to TRBJ1-2, with D hard to call. This CDR3 is 14 amino acids long. CDR1 is SGHRS and CDR2 is YFSETQ in the germline V gene. Trimming cost V 0 bases and J 8 bases, with 14 bases left between them. CDR3 in DNA: TGCGCCAGCAGCTTGGAAGGCAGCCAGCAAGGCTACACCTTC. Protein sequence: CASSLEGSQQGYTF. The whole variable domain, remainder taken from reference TRBV5-1 and TRBJ1-2, is KAGVTQTPRYLIKTRGQQVTLSCSPISGHRSVSWYQQTPGQGLQFLFEYFSETQRNKGNFPGRFSGRQFSNSRSEMNVSTLELGDSALYLCASSLEGSQQGYTFGSGTRLTVV.

The V gene is TRBV6-1, the J gene TRBJ2-7; maybe TRBD2 (6 bases). The germline gives CDR1 MNHNS, CDR2 SASEGT. The CDR3 consists of 17 residues. V was cut by 3 bases and J by 0 bases, with 18 bases left in between. CDR3 amino acids: CASSDGSGTVYSYEQYF. The CDR3 DNA follows: TGTGCCAGCAGTGACGGGTCCGGGACTGTCTACTCCTACGAGCAGTACTTC.

The chain has TRBV18 and TRBJ1-5; TRBD1 matches at 9 bases. V shed 3 bases and J 7 bases; nucleotides not matched to a gene: 7. Looked up from germline, CDR1 is KGHSH and CDR2 is LQKENI. This CDR3 has 15 amino acids. This CDR3 is CASSPDRGGLQPQHF. CDR3 nucleotides: TGTGCCAGCTCACCCGACAGGGGGGGATTGCAGCCCCAGCATTTT.

This sequence joins TRBV3-1 (or the pseudogene TRBV3-2) and TRBJ2-3; D may be TRBD2 (6 bases). Trimming shortened V by 1 base and J by 0 bases, and 11 bases separated the two germline ends. CDR3 length equals 16 residues. The germline V gene has CDR1 LGHDT and CDR2 YNNKEL (reference sequence). The CDR3 region is CASSQVAGPSTDTQYF. The CDR3 DNA reads as TGTGCCAGCAGCCAAGTTGCGGGACCTAGCACAGATACGCAGTATTTT.

This chain connects TRBV6-4 to TRBJ2-7, with TRBD1 matching 8 bases. Trimming took 10 bases from V and 2 from J; bases not matched to a gene: 19. CDR1 is MRHNA, CDR2 SNTAGT, per germline. CDR3 size: 17 residues. CDR3: CAMGQSYQGAHPYEQYF. DNA of the CDR3: TGTGCCATGGGTCAGTCATATCAGGGGGCGCATCCCTACGAGCAGTACTTC.

The V and J genes are TRBV6-6 and TRBJ1-5; no clear D. CDR1 and CDR2 from the germline V gene are MNHNY and SVGAGI (reference sequence). With 4 bases removed from V and 6 bases from J, the gap between germline ends came to 10 bases. CDR3 length: 13 residues. The CDR3: CASSSLGIQPQHF. The CDR3 DNA reads TGTGCCAGCAGTTCTCTCGGTATTCAGCCCCAGCATTTT.

V is TRBV5-6 and J is TRBJ2-7; unclear D gene. Per germline, CDR1 SGHDT and CDR2 YYEEEE. The V and J ends lost 4 bases and 3 bases respectively, with 17 bases between them. The CDR3 consists of 15 residues. The CDR3 nucleotides read TGTGCCAGCAGCCAAAGACATACTCGCCTCTACGAGCAGTACTTC. As protein: CASSQRHTRLYEQYF.

The CDR3 DNA reads as TGTGCCAGCAGTCGCTACACAGATACGCAGTATTTT. Its translation: CASSRYTDTQYF. V gene TRBV12-3 or TRBV12-4 combines with J gene TRBJ2-3, with no clear D. Trimming left V 5 bases short and J 2 bases short, with 5 bases between. The CDR3 totals 12 residues.

This clone was observed a handful of times. The chain joins TRBV5-8 to TRBJ2-1, with D possibly being TRBD1 (6 bases). The germline V gene encodes CDR1 SGHTS and CDR2 YDEGEE. V was pared by 2 bases and J by 4 bases, with 10 bases between. CDR3 length: 14 residues. CDR3: CASSFGDKYNEQFF. CDR3 bases: TGTGCCAGCAGCTTTGGGGACAAGTACAATGAGCAGTTCTTC. Full variable domain (remainder filled in from reference TRBV5-8 and TRBJ2-1): EAGVTQSPTHLIKTRGQQATLRCSPISGHTSVYWYQQALGLGLQFLLWYDEGEERNRGNFPPRFSGRQFPNYSSELNVNALELEDSALYLCASSFGDKYNEQFFGPGTRLTVL.